The 11 T cell receptor beta chains below come from one sample, sequenced in a study of T-cell reconstitution after alpha-beta-depleted transplantation in children. Unique molecular identifiers were used in preparing the TCRbeta library. From the PCR reads, TCRdb called clonotypes with MiXCR, one entry per CDR3 protein. This repertoire shows about 200,000 distinct CDR3 sequences, roughly 6% found once; its top ten account for 4.5% to 5.5%. This specimen was PBMCs, taken before TCRalphabeta/CD19-depleted stem cell transplant. The source of these receptors is a girl under two years old with combined immunodeficiency, due to receive a stem cell transplant.

This clonotype showed up many times. The chain joins TRBV3-1 to TRBJ2-1; no firm D call. V gave up 2 bases and J gave up 6 bases, with 11 bases separating them. CDR1 and CDR2 (germline): LGHDT, YNNKEL (reference sequence). This CDR3 spans 14 amino acids. CDR3: CASSQTGSSNEQFF. Here the CDR3 DNA reads TGTGCCAGCAGCCAAACTGGCTCGAGCAATGAGCAGTTCTTC.

This clonotype was picked up many times. This chain joins TRBV29-1 and TRBJ2-7; TRBD1 might be the D (5 bases). Per germline, CDR1 SQVTM and CDR2 ANQGSEA. The CDR3 has 13 residues. Trimming took off 4 bases at V and 2 bases at J, with 12 bases between the two ends. The CDR3 protein is CSVVRQDTYEQYF. The CDR3 DNA sequence: TGCAGCGTTGTCCGGCAGGACACCTACGAGCAGTACTTC.

There are many counts of this clonotype. This rearrangement joins TRBV24-1 to TRBJ2-1; D is possibly TRBD2 (8 bases). This CDR3 contains 18 residues. Trimming left V 2 bases short and J 9 bases short, with 25 bases between. CDR1 KGHDR and CDR2 SFDVKD come from the germline V gene. The CDR3 is CATSDSPGTSQGEIEQFF. The CDR3 DNA is TGTGCCACCAGTGATTCCCCCGGGACTAGTCAGGGGGAAATTGAGCAGTTCTTC.

This clonotype was seen repeatedly, ten times or more. The chain recombines TRBV11-2 with TRBJ2-3; 12 nucleotides line up with TRBD2. From germline, CDR1 is SGHAT and CDR2 FQNNGV. The V gene end was trimmed by 4 bases and the J gene end by 3 bases; junction bases not matched to a gene: 17. The CDR3 runs 20 residues. The CDR3 DNA sequence: TGTGCCAGCAGCTCTACCCAGACAGATTGGACTAGCGGGGAAACAGATACGCAGTATTTT. Translating it yields CASSSTQTDWTSGETDTQYF.

This clonotype was observed at least ten times. The rearrangement joins TRBV4-2 to TRBJ2-7; D is unresolved. Trimming pared 4 bases from V and 6 bases from J, leaving 10 bases between. CDR3 length equals 12 residues. Germline assignment: CDR1 LGHNA and CDR2 YNFKEQ. This CDR3 is CASSPGQAEQYF. As DNA, the CDR3 is TGTGCCAGCAGCCCAGGTCAGGCCGAGCAGTACTTC.

This clonotype was seen many times. The chain combines TRBV14 with TRBJ2-1; TRBD2 aligns across 10 bases. The CDR3 covers 17 residues. CDR1 and CDR2 from the germline V gene are SGHDN and FVKESK. V was pared by 1 base and J by 8 bases, with 11 bases of the junction left unmatched. The CDR3, as DNA: TGTGCCAGCAGCCAAGTTTCTGGGACTAGCGCGTTCGATGAGCAGTTCTTC. It encodes CASSQVSGTSAFDEQFF.

This clonotype was seen a handful of times. The rearrangement uses TRBV4-2 and TRBJ2-1, with 14 bases matching TRBD2. Trimming cost V 0 bases and J 8 bases; bases outside gene matches: 6. The CDR3 is 17 residues long. The germline V gene has CDR1 LGHNA and CDR2 YNFKEQ. CDR3 amino acids: CASSQEPGTSGGYEQFF. The CDR3 DNA sequence: TGTGCCAGCAGCCAAGAACCCGGGACTAGCGGGGGCTATGAGCAGTTCTTC.

This clonotype has a count of ten or more. This chain joins TRBV28 and TRBJ2-2; D is possibly TRBD1 (6 bases). The CDR3 covers 16 residues. Deletions cut 7 bases from V and 5 bases from J, with 20 bases between. Germline values: CDR1 MDHEN, CDR2 SYDVKM. The DNA of the CDR3 is TGTGCCAGCACCGAACGGCAGGTCGGACAGACCGGGGAGCTGTTTTTT. This gives the protein CASTERQVGQTGELFF.

This clonotype was seen only a few times. The chain employs TRBV6-5 and TRBJ2-2, with 9 bases that match TRBD2. The CDR3 extends over 17 amino acids. The V and J ends lost 0 bases and 4 bases, in that order; junction bases with no gene match: 6. CDR1 is MNHEY and CDR2 is SVGAGI in the germline V gene. CDR3: CASSYSRLAVSTGELFF. CDR3 sequence (DNA): TGTGCCAGCAGTTACTCGCGACTAGCGGTGTCCACCGGGGAGCTGTTTTTT.

This clonotype has at least ten counts. V usage is TRBV27 and J usage is TRBJ1-1; D is undetermined. Germline-derived CDR1 and CDR2 are MNHEY and SMNVEV (reference sequence). V was trimmed by 9 bases and J by 5 bases, leaving 7 bases between them. This CDR3 is built from 10 residues. The CDR3 is CASGLTEAFF. The CDR3 region has the DNA TGTGCCAGTGGACTGACTGAAGCTTTCTTT.

In this sample, this clonotype turned up many times. The gene calls are TRBV7-2 and TRBJ2-1; D may match TRBD1 or TRBD2 (5 bases each). The V gene lost 5 bases and the J gene lost 2 bases, with 16 bases spanning the gap. CDR1 SGHTA and CDR2 FQGNSA come from the germline V gene. The CDR3 is 16 residues long. Here the CDR3 DNA reads TGTGCCAGCAGCACGGGACCCCTAAGAACCTACAATGAGCAGTTCTTC. This sequence encodes CASSTGPLRTYNEQFF.